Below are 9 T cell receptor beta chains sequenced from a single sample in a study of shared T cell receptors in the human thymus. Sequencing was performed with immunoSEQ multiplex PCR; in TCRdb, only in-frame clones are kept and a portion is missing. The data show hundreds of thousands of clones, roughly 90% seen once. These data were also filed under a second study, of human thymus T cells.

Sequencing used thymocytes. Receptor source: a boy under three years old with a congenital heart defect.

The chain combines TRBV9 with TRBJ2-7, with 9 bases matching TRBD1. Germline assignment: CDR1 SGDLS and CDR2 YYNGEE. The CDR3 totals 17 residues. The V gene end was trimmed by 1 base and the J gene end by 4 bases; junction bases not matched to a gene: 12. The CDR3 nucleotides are TGTGCCAGCAGCGTACATGTAGAACAGGGGGCAAAATACGAGCAGTACTTC. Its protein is CASSVHVEQGAKYEQYF.

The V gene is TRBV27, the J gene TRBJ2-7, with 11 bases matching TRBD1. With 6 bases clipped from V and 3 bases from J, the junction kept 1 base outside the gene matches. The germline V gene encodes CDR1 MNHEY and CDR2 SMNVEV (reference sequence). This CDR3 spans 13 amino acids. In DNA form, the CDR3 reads TGTGCCAGCAGCGGGACAGGGGGCTACGAGCAGTACTTC. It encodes CASSGTGGYEQYF.

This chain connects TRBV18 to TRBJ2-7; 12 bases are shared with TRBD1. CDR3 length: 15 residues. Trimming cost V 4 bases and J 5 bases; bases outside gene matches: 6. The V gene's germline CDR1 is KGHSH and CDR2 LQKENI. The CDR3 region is CASSRPGQGAHEQYF. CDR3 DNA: TGTGCCAGCTCACGTCCGGGACAGGGGGCCCACGAGCAGTACTTC. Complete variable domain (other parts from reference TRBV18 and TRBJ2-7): NAGVMQNPRHLVRRRGQEARLRCSPMKGHSHVYWYRQLPEEGLKFMVYLQKENIIDESGMPKERFSAEFPKEGPSILRIQQVVRGDSAAYFCASSRPGQGAHEQYFGPGTRLTVT.

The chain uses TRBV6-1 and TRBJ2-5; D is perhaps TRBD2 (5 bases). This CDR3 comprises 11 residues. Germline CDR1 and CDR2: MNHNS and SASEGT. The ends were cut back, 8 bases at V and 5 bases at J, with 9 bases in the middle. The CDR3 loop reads CASEGGETQYF. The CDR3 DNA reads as TGTGCCAGCGAGGGTGGGGAGACCCAGTACTTC.

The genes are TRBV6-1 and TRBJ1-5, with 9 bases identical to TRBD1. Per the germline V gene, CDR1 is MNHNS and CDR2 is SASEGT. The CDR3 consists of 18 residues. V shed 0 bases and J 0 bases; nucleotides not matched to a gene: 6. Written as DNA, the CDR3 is TGTGCCAGCAGTGAAGCGGGGACAGGGAGTGTTAGCAATCAGCCCCAGCATTTT. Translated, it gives CASSEAGTGSVSNQPQHF.

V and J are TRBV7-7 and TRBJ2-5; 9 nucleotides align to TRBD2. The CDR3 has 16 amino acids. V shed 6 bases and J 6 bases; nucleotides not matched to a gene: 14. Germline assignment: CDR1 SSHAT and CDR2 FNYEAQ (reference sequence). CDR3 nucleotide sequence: TGTGCCAGCAGGGGGGATTATGCGGGAGGGCCAAAGACCCAGTACTTC. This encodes CASRGDYAGGPKTQYF.

The CDR3 protein is CASSELGVPQETQYF. DNA of the CDR3: TGTGCCAGCAGTGAACTAGGAGTCCCCCAAGAGACCCAGTACTTC. The rearrangement joins TRBV25-1 to TRBJ2-5; no reliable D call. Deletions cut 2 bases from V and 1 base from J, with 11 bases between. The CDR3 length is 15 residues. The germline CDR1 and CDR2 sequences are MGHDK and SYGVNS. The full variable domain, completed using reference TRBV25-1 and TRBJ2-5, is EADIYQTPRYLVIGTGKKITLECSQTMGHDKMYWYQQDPGMELHLIHYSYGVNSTEKGDLSSESTVSRIRTEHFPLTLESARPSHTSQYLCASSELGVPQETQYFGPGTRLLVL.

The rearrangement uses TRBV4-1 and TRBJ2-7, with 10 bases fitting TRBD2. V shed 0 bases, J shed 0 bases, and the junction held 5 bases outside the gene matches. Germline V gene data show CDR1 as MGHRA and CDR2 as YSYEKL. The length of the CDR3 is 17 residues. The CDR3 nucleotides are TGCGCCAGCAGCCAAGATCCTAGCGGGAGAAGCTCCTACGAGCAGTACTTC. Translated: CASSQDPSGRSSYEQYF.

Written as DNA, the CDR3 is TGTGCCAGCAGTTCCAGGGCTTATGGCTACACCTTC. Translation: CASSSRAYGYTF. The rearrangement uses TRBV28 and TRBJ1-2; TRBD1 is a possible D gene (5 bases). V lost 4 bases and J lost 5, with 8 bases in between. Germline assignment: CDR1 MDHEN and CDR2 SYDVKM. The CDR3 has 12 amino acids.